This record looks at one T cell receptor (beta chain) sequence and its context. The antigen remains undetermined. This sample is drawn from a study of cytomegalovirus exposure and HLA in healthy donors. Study-level findings and limits: A later analysis found TCR association rates differed by HLA locus, highest for DRB1 and lowest for HLA-C.

Researchers ran the PCR with 60 Vbeta and 13 Jbeta primers. TCRdb's copy holds only in-frame clones and misses some; the assay was immunoSEQ multiplex PCR. The sample lists 150,000 to 200,000 clones, 70% to 80% occurring once. Germline V gives CDR1 LNHNV, CDR2 YYDKDF (reference sequence). This CDR3 comprises 16 residues. The junction had 6 bases not matched to a gene; V was cut back by 3 bases and J by 2 bases. This chain joins TRBV15 and TRBJ1-3; TRBD1 matches at 8 bases. The TCR comes from a woman between 50 and 59 years old in good health and CMV-seronegative. Sequenced: PBMCs. The CDR3 DNA follows: TGTGCCACCAGCAGTGGAGGACAGGGAGCTGGAAACACCATATATTTT. This codes for CATSSGGQGAGNTIYF.